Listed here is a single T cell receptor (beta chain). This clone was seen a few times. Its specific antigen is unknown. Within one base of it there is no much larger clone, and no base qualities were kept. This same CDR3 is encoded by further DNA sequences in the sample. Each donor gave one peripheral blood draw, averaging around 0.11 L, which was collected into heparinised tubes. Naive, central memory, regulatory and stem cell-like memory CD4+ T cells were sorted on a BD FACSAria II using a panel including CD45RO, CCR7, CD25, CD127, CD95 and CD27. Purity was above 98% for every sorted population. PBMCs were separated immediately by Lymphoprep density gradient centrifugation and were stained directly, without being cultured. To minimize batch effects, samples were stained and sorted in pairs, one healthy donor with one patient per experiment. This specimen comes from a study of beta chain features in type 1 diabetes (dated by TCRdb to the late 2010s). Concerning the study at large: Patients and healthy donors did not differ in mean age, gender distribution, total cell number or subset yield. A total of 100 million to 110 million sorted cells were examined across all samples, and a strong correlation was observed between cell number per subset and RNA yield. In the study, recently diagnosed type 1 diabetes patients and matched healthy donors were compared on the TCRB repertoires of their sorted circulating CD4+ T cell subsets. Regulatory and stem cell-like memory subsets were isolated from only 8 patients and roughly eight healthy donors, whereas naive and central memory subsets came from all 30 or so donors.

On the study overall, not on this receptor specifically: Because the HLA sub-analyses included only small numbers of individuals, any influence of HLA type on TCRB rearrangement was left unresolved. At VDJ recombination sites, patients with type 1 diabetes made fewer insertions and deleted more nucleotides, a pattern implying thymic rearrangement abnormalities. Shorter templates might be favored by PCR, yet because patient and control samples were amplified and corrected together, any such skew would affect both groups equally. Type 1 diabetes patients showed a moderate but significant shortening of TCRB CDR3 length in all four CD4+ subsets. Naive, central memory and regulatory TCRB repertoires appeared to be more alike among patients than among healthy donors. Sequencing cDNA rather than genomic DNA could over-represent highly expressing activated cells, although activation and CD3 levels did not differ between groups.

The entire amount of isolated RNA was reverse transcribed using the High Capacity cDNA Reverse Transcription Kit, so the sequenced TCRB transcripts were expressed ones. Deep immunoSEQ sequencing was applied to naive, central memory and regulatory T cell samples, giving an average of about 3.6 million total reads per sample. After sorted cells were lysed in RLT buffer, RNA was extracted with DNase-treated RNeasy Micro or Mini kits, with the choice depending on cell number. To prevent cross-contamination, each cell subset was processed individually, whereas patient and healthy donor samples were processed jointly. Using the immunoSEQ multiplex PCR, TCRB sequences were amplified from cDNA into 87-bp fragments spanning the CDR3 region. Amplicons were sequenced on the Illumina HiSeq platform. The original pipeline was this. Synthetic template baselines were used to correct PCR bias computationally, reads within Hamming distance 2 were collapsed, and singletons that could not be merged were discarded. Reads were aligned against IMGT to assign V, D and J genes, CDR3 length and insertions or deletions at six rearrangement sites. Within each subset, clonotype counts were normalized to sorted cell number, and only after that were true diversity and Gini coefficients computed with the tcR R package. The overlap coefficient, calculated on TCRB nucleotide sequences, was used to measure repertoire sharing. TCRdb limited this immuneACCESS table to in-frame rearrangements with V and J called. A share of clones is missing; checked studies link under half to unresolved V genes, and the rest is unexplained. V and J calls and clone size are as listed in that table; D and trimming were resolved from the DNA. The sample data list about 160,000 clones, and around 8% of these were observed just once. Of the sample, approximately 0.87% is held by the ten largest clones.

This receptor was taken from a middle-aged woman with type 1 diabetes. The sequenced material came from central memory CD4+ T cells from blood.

For the CDR3, the sequence is CASSSRKGGSNQPQHF. The DNA sequence reads TGTGCCAGCAGTTCCCGGAAGGGAGGTAGCAATCAGCCCCAGCATTTT. The chain links TRBV6-5 with TRBJ1-5; the D gene lacks a confident call. CDR1 and CDR2 are read off the germline V gene as MNHEY and SVGAGI. V and J are truncated by 4 bases and 0 bases respectively, leaving an intervening sequence of 13 bases. From cysteine to phenylalanine, the CDR3 is 16 amino acids long. Only CDR3 DNA is held: 48 bases, read in frame from base 1.